This T cell receptor beta chain stems from a study of cytomegalovirus exposure and HLA in healthy donors. As to this clone: The antigen is unknown.

V was clipped by 0 bases and J by 1 base; unmatched bases: 8. The CDR3 length is 17 residues. Germline V gene sequence: CDR1 MGHRA, CDR2 YSYEKL. The study's findings and limits: Earlier findings revealed that most TCR beta V segments proved productive either about 90% or about 30% of the time.

Amplification used 60 Vbeta primers and 13 Jbeta primers. Authors' analysis steps: The authors later counted about 80 million unique TCR beta chains, roughly 11 million of them shared. Produced via immunoSEQ multiplex PCR; TCRdb's table is partial and in-frame only. The D gene and trimming were derived from the DNA, and the V and J assignments and clone size from that table. Altogether around 170,000 clones are present, around 76% being singletons, with the ten largest covering about 1.6%. This clonotype was sampled from a man aged 35 to 55 in good health and CMV-seronegative. The gene calls are TRBV4-1 and TRBJ2-5; TRBD2 aligns across 7 bases. The sequencing sample was made of PBMCs. CDR3 nucleotide sequence: TGCGCCAGCAGCCAAGATCGGGCGGGAGTGGGCCAAGAGACCCAGTACTTC. It translates to CASSQDRAGVGQETQYF.